This T cell receptor beta chain is from a study of cytomegalovirus exposure and HLA in healthy donors. Study-wide background: Roughly 179 million T cells yielded around 100 million unique TCR beta sequences, as an earlier analysis found.

Study-wide points: In a later analysis, across HLA loci, associated TCR counts were highest for DRB1, lowest for HLA-C. Both high specificity and high sensitivity reportedly marked the classifier's diagnosis of cytomegalovirus status. Listed as cytomegalovirus-associated were 150 or so TCR beta chains.

PCR was performed using 60 Vbeta and 13 Jbeta primers. Produced via immunoSEQ multiplex PCR; TCRdb's table is partial and in-frame only. The table includes 150,000 to 200,000 clones, roughly 80% detected once. A note on this clone: Its target is unknown.

This CDR3 is 14 amino acids long. Germline V gives CDR1 MGHDK, CDR2 SYGVNS. V was cut by 3 bases and J by 3 bases, with 11 bases left in between. The rearrangement uses TRBV25-1 and TRBJ1-2, with D perhaps matching TRBD1 (5 bases). This sequence was found in a male donor in good health and CMV-seropositive. Sequenced: PBMCs. DNA for the CDR3: TGTGCCAGCAGTGACCAGGGTACGGACTATGGCTACACCTTC. It is translated as CASSDQGTDYGYTF.